The 17 T cell receptor beta chains below were found in one sample sequenced in a study of cytomegalovirus exposure and HLA in healthy donors. The PCR employed 60 Vbeta primers together with 13 Jbeta primers. Assay: immunoSEQ multiplex PCR; the TCRdb copy retains only in-frame clones and omits some. The sample records 150,000 or so clones, 70% to 90% being singletons. Sequenced input: PBMCs. The receptors here all came from a woman aged 40-49 years in good health and CMV-seropositive.

This rearrangement joins TRBV11-2 to TRBJ2-2, with a weak D call TRBD1 (5 bases). This CDR3 has 15 residues. The V gene's germline CDR1 is SGHAT and CDR2 FQNNGV. V lost 3 bases and J lost 4, with 12 bases in between. CDR3 sequence reads: CASSFSQGRTGELFF. The CDR3 bases are TGTGCCAGCAGCTTCTCCCAGGGCCGCACCGGGGAGCTGTTTTTT.

This sequence joins TRBV28 and TRBJ1-5; 8 positions match TRBD1. V gave up 3 bases and J gave up 4 bases; unmatched junction bases: 11. CDR3 length: 17 amino acids. The germline gives CDR1 MDHEN, CDR2 SYDVKM. CDR3 amino acids: CASSFPLQGVKNQPQHF. DNA for the CDR3: TGTGCCAGCAGTTTCCCCTTACAGGGGGTAAAAAATCAGCCCCAGCATTTT.

Regarding this clone: Mismatch with germline at one junction end may stem from a read error. The chain uses TRBV9 and TRBJ2-7, with 9 positions matching TRBD2. The CDR3 extends over 15 amino acids. In germline, CDR1 is SGDLS, CDR2 YYNGEE. In DNA form, the CDR3 reads TGTGCCAGCGGCGTACAAGCGGGAGGATCCTACGAGCAGTACTTC. It specifies CASGVQAGGSYEQYF. The whole variable domain, filled in from reference TRBV9 and TRBJ2-7, reads DSGVTQTPKHLITATGQRVTLRCSPRSGDLSVYWYQQSLDQGLQFLIQYYNGEERAKGNILERFSAQQFPDLHSELNLSSLELGDSALYFCASGVQAGGSYEQYFGPGTRLTVT.

This clone was observed a single time. This chain links TRBV11-1 with TRBJ2-7, with 9 positions matching TRBD2. Germline CDR1 SGHAT, CDR2 FQDESV (reference sequence). CDR3 size: 15 residues. V shed 2 bases, J shed 2 bases, and the junction held 4 bases outside the gene matches. CDR3 DNA: TGTGCCAGCAGCTTACAAGCGGGAGGCCCCTACGAGCAGTACTTC. Amino acids: CASSLQAGGPYEQYF.

This chain connects TRBV7-9 to TRBJ1-2; 9 nucleotides agree with TRBD1. Germline values: CDR1 SEHNR, CDR2 FQNEAQ (reference sequence). The CDR3 contains 13 residues. J was trimmed by 7 bases and V by 8 bases; bases with no gene match: 8. The CDR3: CASGQGFFGGYTF. The CDR3 DNA sequence: TGTGCCAGCGGACAGGGGTTCTTCGGTGGCTACACCTTC.

The V call is TRBV18, the J call TRBJ2-1; 8 nucleotides line up with TRBD2. This CDR3 comprises 16 residues. J was trimmed by 6 bases and V by 1 base; bases with no gene match: 8. CDR1 is KGHSH and CDR2 is LQKENI in the germline V gene. As DNA, the CDR3 is TGTGCCAGCTCACCACTACGGGAGGGTCGTGGCAATGAGCAGTTCTTC. Protein sequence: CASSPLREGRGNEQFF.

CDR3 DNA sequence: TGTGCCAGCAGTTCCCCCGGGGGGGACCCCTACAATGAGCAGTTCTTC. The encoded protein is CASSSPGGDPYNEQFF. The gene calls are TRBV28 and TRBJ2-1; 8 bases agree with TRBD2. Germline V gene data show CDR1 as MDHEN and CDR2 as SYDVKM. Trimming cost V 4 bases and J 2 bases; bases outside gene matches: 7. The CDR3 totals 16 residues.

V usage is TRBV9 and J usage is TRBJ1-1, with 8 bases matching TRBD1. J gave up 1 base and V 2 bases, and 4 bases lay outside the gene matches. Germline CDR1 SGDLS, CDR2 YYNGEE. The CDR3 loop spans 15 amino acids. CDR3 sequence: CASSVMDRANTEAFF. Here the CDR3 DNA reads TGTGCCAGCAGCGTTATGGACAGGGCGAACACTGAAGCTTTCTTT.

This clone was counted once. V usage is TRBV23-1 and J usage is TRBJ1-5; D call uncertain. TRBV23-1 is placed among ORFs of uncertain function. Between the trimmed V and J ends, which lost 0 bases and 5 bases, there was a span of 5 bases. The CDR3 contains 13 residues. The CDR3 protein is CASSQSSHQPQHF. Written as DNA, the CDR3 is TGCGCCAGCAGTCAATCGAGTCATCAGCCCCAGCATTTT.

This sequence joins TRBV27 and TRBJ1-1; D gene ambiguous. Germline V CDR1 and CDR2: MNHEY, SMNVEV (reference sequence). Trimming removed 5 bases at V and 4 bases at J, with 14 bases between. CDR3 length equals 14 residues. The CDR3 nucleotides are TGTGCCAGCAGTGGGTTAGGACGGGGCACTGAAGCTTTCTTT. Its translation is CASSGLGRGTEAFF.

The CDR3 region has the DNA TGCGCCAGCAGCTCGGGAAGGGGGGGGACAGATACGCAGTATTTT. Protein product: CASSSGRGGTDTQYF. This sequence joins TRBV5-1 and TRBJ2-3, with a tentative D call TRBD2 (7 bases). The V gene's germline CDR1 is SGHRS and CDR2 YFSETQ. The CDR3 has 15 amino acids. Trimming removed 3 bases from V and 3 bases from J, with 14 bases in between. The complete variable domain, with remaining parts taken from reference TRBV5-1 and TRBJ2-3, reads KAGVTQTPRYLIKTRGQQVTLSCSPISGHRSVSWYQQTPGQGLQFLFEYFSETQRNKGNFPGRFSGRQFSNSRSEMNVSTLELGDSALYLCASSSGRGGTDTQYFGPGTRLTVL.

The chain joins TRBV5-1 to TRBJ1-2; perhaps TRBD1 as D (5 bases). The CDR3 runs 15 residues. V gave up 4 bases and J gave up 3 bases, with 16 bases separating them. CDR1 and CDR2 (germline): SGHRS, YFSETQ. In DNA, the CDR3 is TGCGCCAGCAGCCACACCGCGACAGCCGACTATGGCTACACCTTC. It codes for CASSHTATADYGYTF.

The rearrangement joins TRBV10-1 to TRBJ2-1; possibly TRBD2 for D (6 bases). CDR1 is WNHNN and CDR2 is SYGVQD in the germline V gene (reference sequence). This CDR3 has 14 amino acids. The germline V and J ends were trimmed by 6 bases and 4 bases, with 13 bases remaining between them. This CDR3 is CASSRGGKYNEQFF. DNA of the CDR3: TGCGCCAGCAGCCGAGGAGGGAAATACAATGAGCAGTTCTTC.

The V gene is TRBV9, the J gene TRBJ1-1; D remains unclear. Germline V gene lookup returns CDR1 SGDLS and CDR2 YYNGEE. The CDR3 loop spans 14 amino acids. The V gene lost 0 bases and the J gene lost 0 bases, with 6 bases spanning the gap. The CDR3 loop is CASSVAGMNTEAFF. Written as DNA, the CDR3 is TGTGCCAGCAGCGTAGCGGGAATGAACACTGAAGCTTTCTTT. The whole variable domain, remainder taken from reference TRBV9 and TRBJ1-1, is DSGVTQTPKHLITATGQRVTLRCSPRSGDLSVYWYQQSLDQGLQFLIQYYNGEERAKGNILERFSAQQFPDLHSELNLSSLELGDSALYFCASSVAGMNTEAFFGQGTRLTVV.

In DNA, the CDR3 is TGTGCCAGCAGCAGAGGACTAGCGGGAGGGAATGAGCAGTTCTTC. Residues: CASSRGLAGGNEQFF. The chain couples TRBV11-3 to TRBJ2-1, with 15 bases fitting TRBD2. CDR1 and CDR2 (germline): SGHNT, YENEEA. Trimming removed 5 bases from V and 7 bases from J; junction bases left unmatched: 3. This CDR3 comprises 15 residues.

The chain carries TRBV6-5 and TRBJ1-5, with D hard to call. The germline V and J ends were trimmed by 5 bases and 4 bases, with 12 bases remaining between them. Germline V gene data show CDR1 as MNHEY and CDR2 as SVGAGI. The CDR3 extends over 14 amino acids. The chain's CDR3 is CASSDLGSNQPQHF. The CDR3 coding sequence is TGTGCCAGCAGTGACCTTGGGAGTAATCAGCCCCAGCATTTT.

The sample holds one count of this clone. The V call is TRBV18, the J call TRBJ1-1; TRBD1 is a possible D gene (5 bases). The CDR3 consists of 16 residues. V lost 1 base and J 0 bases, leaving 12 bases between the germline ends. The germline V gene has CDR1 KGHSH and CDR2 LQKENI. CDR3 sequence reads: CASSPLPGTMNTEAFF. The CDR3, as DNA: TGTGCCAGCTCACCACTCCCAGGGACTATGAACACTGAAGCTTTCTTT.